This is a list of T cell receptor beta chains from one sample in a study of CD8 T cells in ankylosing spondylitis. TCRdb ran MiXCR on the 5' RACE reads and lists one entry per CDR3 protein. Altogether about 420,000 distinct CDR3 sequences are present, about a fifth being singletons, with the ten largest covering approximately 16%. What was sequenced was blood, either unsorted or a sorted T cell fraction (not recorded which). Source of these receptors: a male donor with ankylosing spondylitis. Each CDR3 is given with its conserved first and last residue. The D gene is left open where the match is weak. Clone size appears in some rows only: once, few, many, or a class for an expanded clone.

J | V | D | size | DNA | CDR3
TRBJ2-3 | TRBV12-3/TRBV12-4 | NA | NA | TGTGCCAGCAGAAGCAGAGTCTCCCCAAATACGCAGTATTTT | CASRSRVSPNTQYF
TRBJ2-2 | TRBV7-2 | TRBD2 | NA | TGTGCCAGCAGCTTCCCGGGGAGGGGAGACACCGGGGAGCTGTTTTTT | CASSFPGRGDTGELFF
TRBJ2-7 | TRBV7-3 | TRBD1 | many | TGTGCCAGCAGCTCTAATACAGGGGACGAGCAGTACTTC | CASSSNTGDEQYF
TRBJ2-7 | TRBV21-1 | NA | NA | TGTGCCAGCAGCCTAAGTCCGGGGACAGGGTGCCACGAGCAGTACTTC | CASSLSPGTGCHEQYF
TRBJ1-5 | TRBV7-2 | TRBD1 | NA | TGTGCCAGCAGCTCAGCCCCAAACAGGGGGACGCCCCAGCATTTT | CASSSAPNRGTPQHF
TRBJ2-7 | TRBV4-2 | NA | NA | TGTGCCAGCAGCCAAGGAGAACAACTATACTACGAGCAGTACTTC | CASSQGEQLYYEQYF
TRBJ2-3 | TRBV12-3/TRBV12-4 | NA | many | TGTGCCAGCAGTCCCCACGGACTCAGCACAGATACGCAGTATTTT | CASSPHGLSTDTQYF
TRBJ1-1 | TRBV19 | NA | NA | TGTGCCAGTAGTATCCGACTGGAGACTGAAGCTTTCTTT | CASSIRLETEAFF
TRBJ2-1 | TRBV3-1 | NA | few | TGTGCCAGCAGCCAAGGCCGCGCCCCCGAGTTCTTC | CASSQGRAPEFF
TRBJ2-2 | TRBV7-3 | TRBD2 | NA | TGTGCCAGCAGCTCGGGACTAGGGGTCACCGGGGAGCTGTTTTTT | CASSSGLGVTGELFF
TRBJ2-1 | TRBV7-2 | TRBD1 | few | TGTGCCAGCAGCATCCGGGGACAGGGATTCAATGAGCAGTTCTTC | CASSIRGQGFNEQFF
TRBJ2-5 | TRBV7-9 | NA | few | TGTGCCAGCAGCCCCCCCGGAGGAGCCGCAGAGACCCAGTACTTC | CASSPPGGAAETQYF
TRBJ2-7 | TRBV27 | TRBD1 | NA | TGTGCCAGCAGTTTACGGGACAGGGGGCCCCACGAGCAGTACTTC | CASSLRDRGPHEQYF
TRBJ1-2 | TRBV10-3 | NA | NA | TGTGCCATCAGGACAAACTATGGCTACACCTTC | CAIRTNYGYTF
TRBJ2-5 | TRBV5-1 | NA | NA | TGCGCCAGCAGCTTATTAGGGAGTTTATCCGGGGAGACCCAGTACTTC | CASSLLGSLSGETQYF
TRBJ1-1 | TRBV11-1 | NA | NA | TGTGCCAGCAGCTTCCGGCAGGGAATAACTGAAGCTTTCTTT | CASSFRQGITEAFF
TRBJ1-6 | TRBV6-6 | NA | few | TGTGCCAGCACTGCAGGGTTTCCACCCCTCCACTTT | CASTAGFPPLHF
TRBJ1-4 | TRBV11-2 | NA | few | TGTGCCAGCAGCCAAGCCGGGAACGATGAAAAACTGTTTTTT | CASSQAGNDEKLFF
TRBJ1-2 | TRBV28 | TRBD1 | NA | TGTGCCAGCACCACGGACAAGGAGGGGGCCTATGGCTACACCTTC | CASTTDKEGAYGYTF
TRBJ1-5 | TRBV6-1 | NA | NA | TGTGCCAGCAGTGGGCAGGCCGCGGCCAGTTTTAGCAATCAGCCCCAGCATTTT | CASSGQAAASFSNQPQHF
TRBJ2-5 | TRBV5-1 | TRBD1 | NA | TGCGCCAGCAAGTGGACAGGGGGGGTGGAGACCCAGTACTTC | CASKWTGGVETQYF
TRBJ2-2 | TRBV9 | NA | few | TGTGCCAGTAGCATTTCGGACGCAATTCGGGAGCTGTTTTTT | CASSISDAIRELFF
TRBJ2-1 | TRBV11-2 | NA | many | TGTGCCAGCAGCTTAGATGTGCTAGCGAGGCAGTTCTTC | CASSLDVLARQFF
TRBJ2-1 | TRBV3-1 | TRBD2 | few | TGTGCCAGCGCTTTACGGGGACTAGTAAACAATGAGCAGTTCTTC | CASALRGLVNNEQFF
TRBJ1-1 | TRBV3-1 | NA | NA | TGTGCCAGCAGCCAAGGTTTGGGGGCAGGGAACACTGAAGCTTTCTTT | CASSQGLGAGNTEAFF
TRBJ2-5 | TRBV6-1 | TRBD1 | NA | TGTGCCAGCAGCCACAACAGGGGGCGAGGGGAGACCCAGTACTTC | CASSHNRGRGETQYF
TRBJ2-3 | TRBV15 | NA | few | TGTGCCACCAGCAGAGACAGGGAGGCAGATACGCAGTATTTT | CATSRDREADTQYF
TRBJ2-3 | TRBV7-3 | TRBD1 | NA | TGTGCCAGCAGCTCCCAGGGGGATTCTAGCACAGATACGCAGTATTTT | CASSSQGDSSTDTQYF
TRBJ2-7 | TRBV30 | TRBD1 | NA | TGTGCCTGGAGCAGAGGGACAGGGGGTTTCTACGAGCAGTACTTC | CAWSRGTGGFYEQYF
TRBJ1-1 | TRBV11-3 | TRBD1 | NA | TGTGCCAGCAGCTTAGATGGACAGGGGGGGACTGAAGCTTTCTTT | CASSLDGQGGTEAFF
TRBJ1-5 | TRBV7-3 | TRBD1 | few | TGTGCCAGCAGCCCAGGGGGGTGTCAGCCCCAGCATTTT | CASSPGGCQPQHF
TRBJ2-6 | TRBV28 | TRBD2 | NA | TGTGCCACAACACTAGCGGGAGGGTCTGGGGCCAACGTCCTGACTTTC | CATTLAGGSGANVLTF
TRBJ2-3 | TRBV5-6 | TRBD2 | NA | TGTGCCAGCAGCTGGGGGACTAGCGGAGACATCACAGATACGCAGTATTTT | CASSWGTSGDITDTQYF
TRBJ1-2 | TRBV12-3/TRBV12-4 | NA | few | TGTGCCAGCAGTTTTCTCGGGGTTGGCTACACCTTC | CASSFLGVGYTF
TRBJ2-2 | TRBV30 | NA | NA | TGTGCCTGGAGGGTCAGGGGAACCGGGGAGCTGTTTTTT | CAWRVRGTGELFF
TRBJ2-3 | TRBV5-1 | NA | few | TGCGCCAGCAGCTTGCGACTAGGGGCCGGAGATACGCAGTATTTT | CASSLRLGAGDTQYF